This T cell receptor beta chain was recorded in a study of read filtering for tumor transcriptome and immune sequencing. V lost 5 bases and J lost 4, with 14 bases in between. Germline V gives CDR1 SQVTM, CDR2 ANQGSEA. The CDR3 runs to 13 residues. At least ten counts were recorded for this clonotype. Molecular barcoded adaptors covering alpha/delta and beta/gamma chains were used on about 390 ng RNA. MiXCR, run by TCRdb on the reads, gives a single entry per CDR3 protein. Counted here are about 130,000 distinct CDR3 sequences, 13% occurring once; the ten biggest clones make up approximately 10%. The source is a donor at least 40 years old with multiple myeloma. The genes are TRBV29-1 and TRBJ1-1; tentative D call: TRBD1 (6 bases). Sequencing input: a population of CD138-negative cells sorted from bone marrow. The CDR3 sequence is CSVSNRGGTEAFF. The DNA for the CDR3 is TGCAGCGTTTCTAACAGAGGGGGCACTGAAGCTTTCTTT.